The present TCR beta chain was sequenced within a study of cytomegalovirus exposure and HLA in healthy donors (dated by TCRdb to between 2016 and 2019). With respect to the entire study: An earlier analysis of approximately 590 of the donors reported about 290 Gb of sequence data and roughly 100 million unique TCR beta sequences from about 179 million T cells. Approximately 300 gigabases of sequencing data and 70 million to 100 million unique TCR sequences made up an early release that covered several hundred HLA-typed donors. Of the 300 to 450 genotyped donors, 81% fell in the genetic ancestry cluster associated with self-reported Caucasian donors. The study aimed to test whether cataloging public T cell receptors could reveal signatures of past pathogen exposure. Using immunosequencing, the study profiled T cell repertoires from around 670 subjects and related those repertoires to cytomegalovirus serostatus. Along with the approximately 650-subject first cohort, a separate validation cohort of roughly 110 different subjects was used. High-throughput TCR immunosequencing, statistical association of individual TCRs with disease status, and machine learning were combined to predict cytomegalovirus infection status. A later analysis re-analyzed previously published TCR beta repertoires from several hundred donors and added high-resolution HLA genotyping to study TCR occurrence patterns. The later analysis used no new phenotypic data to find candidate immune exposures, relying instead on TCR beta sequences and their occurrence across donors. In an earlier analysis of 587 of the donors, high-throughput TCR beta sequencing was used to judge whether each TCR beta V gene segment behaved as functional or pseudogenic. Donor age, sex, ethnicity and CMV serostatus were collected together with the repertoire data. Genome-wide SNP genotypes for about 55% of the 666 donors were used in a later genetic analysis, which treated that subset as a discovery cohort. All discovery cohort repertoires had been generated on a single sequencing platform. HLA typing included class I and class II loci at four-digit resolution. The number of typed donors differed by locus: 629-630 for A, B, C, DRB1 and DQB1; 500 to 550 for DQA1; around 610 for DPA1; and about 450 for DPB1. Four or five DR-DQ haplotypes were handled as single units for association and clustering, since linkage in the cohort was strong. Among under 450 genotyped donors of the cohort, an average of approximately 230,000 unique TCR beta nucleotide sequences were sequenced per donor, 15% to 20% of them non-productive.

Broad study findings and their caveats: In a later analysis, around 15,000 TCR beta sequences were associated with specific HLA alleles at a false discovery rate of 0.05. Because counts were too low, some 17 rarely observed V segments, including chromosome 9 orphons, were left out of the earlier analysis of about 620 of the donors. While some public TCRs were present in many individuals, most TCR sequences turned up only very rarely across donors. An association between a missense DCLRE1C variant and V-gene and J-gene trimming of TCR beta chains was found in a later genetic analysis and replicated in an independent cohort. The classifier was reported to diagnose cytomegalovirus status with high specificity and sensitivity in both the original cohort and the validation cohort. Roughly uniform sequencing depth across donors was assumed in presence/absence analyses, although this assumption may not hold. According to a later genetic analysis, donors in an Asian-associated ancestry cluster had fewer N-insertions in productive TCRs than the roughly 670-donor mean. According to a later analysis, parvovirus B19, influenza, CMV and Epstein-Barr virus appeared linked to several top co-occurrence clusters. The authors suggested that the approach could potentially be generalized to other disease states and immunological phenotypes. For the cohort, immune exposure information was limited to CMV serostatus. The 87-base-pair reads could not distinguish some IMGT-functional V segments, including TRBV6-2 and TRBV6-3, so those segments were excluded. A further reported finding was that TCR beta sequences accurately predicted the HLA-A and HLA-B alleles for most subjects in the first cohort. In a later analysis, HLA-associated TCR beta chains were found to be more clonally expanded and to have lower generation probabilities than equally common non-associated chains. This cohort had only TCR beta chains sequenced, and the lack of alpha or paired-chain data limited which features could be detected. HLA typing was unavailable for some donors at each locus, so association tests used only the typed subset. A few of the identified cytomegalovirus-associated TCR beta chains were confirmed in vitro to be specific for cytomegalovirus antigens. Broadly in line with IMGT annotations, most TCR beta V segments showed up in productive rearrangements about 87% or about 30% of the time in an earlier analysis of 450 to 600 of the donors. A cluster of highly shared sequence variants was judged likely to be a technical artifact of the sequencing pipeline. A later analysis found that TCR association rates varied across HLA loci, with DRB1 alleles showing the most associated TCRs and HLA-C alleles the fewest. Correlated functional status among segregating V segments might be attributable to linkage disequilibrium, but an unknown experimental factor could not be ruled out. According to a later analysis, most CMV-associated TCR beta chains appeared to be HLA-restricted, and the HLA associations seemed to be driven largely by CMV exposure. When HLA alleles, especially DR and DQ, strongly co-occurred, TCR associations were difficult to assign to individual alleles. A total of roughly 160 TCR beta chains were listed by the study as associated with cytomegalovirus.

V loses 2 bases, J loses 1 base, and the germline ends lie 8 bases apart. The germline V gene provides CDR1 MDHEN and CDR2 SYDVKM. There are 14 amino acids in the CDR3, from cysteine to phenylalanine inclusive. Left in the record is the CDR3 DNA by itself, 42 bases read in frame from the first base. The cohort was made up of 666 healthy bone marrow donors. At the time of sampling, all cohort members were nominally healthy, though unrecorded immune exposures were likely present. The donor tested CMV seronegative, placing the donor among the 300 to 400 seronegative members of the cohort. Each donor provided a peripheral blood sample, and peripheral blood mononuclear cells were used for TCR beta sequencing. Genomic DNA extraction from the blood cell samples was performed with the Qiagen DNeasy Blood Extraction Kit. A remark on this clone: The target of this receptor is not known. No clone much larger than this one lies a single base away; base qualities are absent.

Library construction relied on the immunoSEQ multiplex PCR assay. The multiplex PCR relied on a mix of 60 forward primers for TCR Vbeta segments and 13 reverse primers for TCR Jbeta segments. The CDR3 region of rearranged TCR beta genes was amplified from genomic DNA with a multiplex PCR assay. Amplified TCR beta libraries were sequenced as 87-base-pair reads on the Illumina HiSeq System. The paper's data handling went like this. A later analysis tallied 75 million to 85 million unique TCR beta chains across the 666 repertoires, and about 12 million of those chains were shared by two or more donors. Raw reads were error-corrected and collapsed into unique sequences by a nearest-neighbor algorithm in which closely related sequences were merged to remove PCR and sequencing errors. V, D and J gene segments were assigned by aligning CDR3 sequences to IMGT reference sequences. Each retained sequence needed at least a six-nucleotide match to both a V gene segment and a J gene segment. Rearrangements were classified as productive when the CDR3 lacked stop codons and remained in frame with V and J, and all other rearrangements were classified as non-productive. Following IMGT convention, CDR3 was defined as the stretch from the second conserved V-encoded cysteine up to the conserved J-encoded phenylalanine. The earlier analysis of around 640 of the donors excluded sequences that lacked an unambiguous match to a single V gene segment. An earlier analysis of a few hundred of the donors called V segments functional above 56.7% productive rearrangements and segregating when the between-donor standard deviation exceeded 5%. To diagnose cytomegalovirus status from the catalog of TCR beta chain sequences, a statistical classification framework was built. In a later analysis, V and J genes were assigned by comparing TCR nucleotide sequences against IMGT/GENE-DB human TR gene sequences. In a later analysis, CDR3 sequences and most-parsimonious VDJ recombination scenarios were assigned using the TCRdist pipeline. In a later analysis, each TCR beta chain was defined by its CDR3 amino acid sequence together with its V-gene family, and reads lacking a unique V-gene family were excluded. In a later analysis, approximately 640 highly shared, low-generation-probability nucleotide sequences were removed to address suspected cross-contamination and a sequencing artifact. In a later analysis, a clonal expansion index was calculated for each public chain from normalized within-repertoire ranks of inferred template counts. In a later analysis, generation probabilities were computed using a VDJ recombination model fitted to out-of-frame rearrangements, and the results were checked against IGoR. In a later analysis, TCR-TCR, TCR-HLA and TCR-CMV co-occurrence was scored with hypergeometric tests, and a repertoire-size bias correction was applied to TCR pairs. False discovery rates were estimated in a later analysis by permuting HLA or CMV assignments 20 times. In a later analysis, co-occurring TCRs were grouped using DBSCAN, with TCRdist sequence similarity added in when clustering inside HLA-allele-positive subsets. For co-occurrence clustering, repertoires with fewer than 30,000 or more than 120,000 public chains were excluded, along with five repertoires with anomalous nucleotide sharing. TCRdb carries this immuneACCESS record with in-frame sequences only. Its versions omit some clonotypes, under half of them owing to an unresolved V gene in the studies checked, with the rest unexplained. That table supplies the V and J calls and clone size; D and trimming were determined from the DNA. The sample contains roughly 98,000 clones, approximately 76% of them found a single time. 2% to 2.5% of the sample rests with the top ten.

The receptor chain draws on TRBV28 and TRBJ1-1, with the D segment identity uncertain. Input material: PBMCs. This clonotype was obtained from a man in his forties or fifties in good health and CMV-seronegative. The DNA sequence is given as TGTGCCAGCAGTTTAACCACACCGAACACTGAAGCTTTCTTT. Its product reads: CASSLTTPNTEAFF. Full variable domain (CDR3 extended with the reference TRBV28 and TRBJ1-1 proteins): DVKVTQSSRYLVKRTGEKVFLECVQDMDHENMFWYRQDPGLGLRLIYFSYDVKMKEKGDIPEGYSVSREKKERFSLILESASTNQTSMYLCASSLTTPNTEAFFGQGTRLTVV.